The next 24 T cell receptor beta chains were all read from a single sample in a study of naive CD8 T cells in extremely preterm neonates. Sequencing used immunoSEQ multiplex PCR; TCRdb keeps in-frame clones, though not all of them. Among around 5,900 clones listed, 95% to 98% were seen once. Sequenced input: naive CD8+ T cells from blood. The receptors were sampled from a human donor in good health.

This clone has just a few counts. This chain connects TRBV5-6 to TRBJ1-6; perhaps TRBD1 as D (5 bases). This CDR3 is built from 13 residues. In germline, CDR1 is SGHDT, CDR2 YYEEEE. The V end lost 6 bases, the J end lost 7 bases, and 11 bases lay between the germline ends. CDR3 coding DNA: TGTGCCAGCACCGCCGGGGGAAATTCACCCCTCCACTTT. Protein product: CASTAGGNSPLHF.

This chain's CDR3 is CASSEYAGTEAFF. CDR3 nucleotide sequence: TGTGCCAGCAGTGAGTACGCGGGGACTGAAGCTTTCTTT. J is TRBJ1-1 and V is TRBV2; the D is unclear. The CDR3 is made up of 13 amino acids. CDR1 is SNHLY, CDR2 FYNNEI, per germline. Trimming removed 3 bases at V and 5 bases at J, with 10 bases between.

The chain employs TRBV11-2 and TRBJ2-7, with a possible D match to TRBD1 (6 bases). This CDR3 is built from 15 residues. The V gene's germline CDR1 is SGHAT and CDR2 FQNNGV. With 2 bases removed from V and 0 bases from J, the gap between germline ends came to 11 bases. The CDR3 bases are TGTGCCAGCAGCTTACAGGGGAAAAGCTCCTACGAGCAGTACTTC. As protein: CASSLQGKSSYEQYF.

The V call is TRBV19, the J call TRBJ1-5; 8 bases agree with TRBD1. Germline-derived CDR1 and CDR2 are LNHDA and SQIVND (reference sequence). The CDR3 consists of 15 residues. Trimming at V came to 6 bases and at J to 2 bases, leaving 6 bases not matched to a gene. The CDR3 here is CASSPDREGNQPQHF. The CDR3 bases are TGTGCCAGTAGCCCGGACAGGGAAGGCAATCAGCCCCAGCATTTT.

The rearrangement joins TRBV13 to TRBJ1-6; the D gene is possibly TRBD1 (6 bases). V was trimmed by 1 base and J by 7 bases, leaving 14 bases between them. Per the germline V gene, CDR1 is PRHDT and CDR2 is FYEKMQ (reference sequence). The CDR3 length is 16 residues. Here the CDR3 DNA reads TGTGCCAGCAGCTTAGAGGCAGGGGTTCGGAATTCACCCCTCCACTTT. Translating gives CASSLEAGVRNSPLHF.

The chain has TRBV7-8 and TRBJ2-2; TRBD1 is a possible D gene (6 bases). V lost 5 bases and J lost 4, with 14 bases in between. There are 15 residues in the CDR3. CDR1 and CDR2 (germline): SGHVS, FQNEAQ. Written as DNA, the CDR3 is TGTGCCAGCAGCCCCCGGACAGCCAGCACCGGGGAGCTGTTTTTT. This encodes CASSPRTASTGELFF.

This chain connects TRBV4-1 to TRBJ2-5, with 9 bases aligning to TRBD2. The CDR3 loop spans 15 amino acids. V shed 0 bases and J 3 bases; nucleotides not matched to a gene: 2. Per germline, CDR1 MGHRA and CDR2 YSYEKL. As DNA, the CDR3 is TGCGCCAGCAGCCAAGACCCTAGCGGGGAAGAGACCCAGTACTTC. It specifies CASSQDPSGEETQYF.

The chain has TRBV19 and TRBJ1-6; D may be TRBD1 (5 bases). V was clipped by 3 bases and J by 0 bases, with 12 bases between them. Germline assignment: CDR1 LNHDA and CDR2 SQIVND (reference sequence). This CDR3 has 17 amino acids. The CDR3 reads CASSIWGPSSYNSPLHF. For the CDR3, the DNA is TGTGCCAGTAGTATCTGGGGCCCGAGCTCCTATAATTCACCCCTCCACTTT. Variable domain in full (rest from reference TRBV19 and TRBJ1-6): DGGITQSPKYLFRKEGQNVTLSCEQNLNHDAMYWYRQDPGQGLRLIYYSQIVNDFQKGDIAEGYSVSREKKESFPLTVTSAQKNPTAFYLCASSIWGPSSYNSPLHFGNGTRLTVT.

The V and J genes are TRBV19 and TRBJ2-1; D is perhaps TRBD1 (5 bases). V was cut by 6 bases and J by 5 bases, with 11 bases left in between. The germline gives CDR1 LNHDA, CDR2 SQIVND (reference sequence). The CDR3 is 13 residues long. In DNA, the CDR3 is TGTGCCAGTAGACAGGTGCTGAACAATGAGCAGTTCTTC. It translates to CASRQVLNNEQFF.

The rearrangement links TRBV6-5 to TRBJ2-7, with 7 nucleotides matching TRBD2. The CDR3 spans 16 residues. J gave up 0 bases and V 3 bases, and 8 bases lay outside the gene matches. CDR1 is MNHEY, CDR2 SVGAGI, per germline. The CDR3: CASSYSSGESSYEQYF. CDR3 nucleotides: TGTGCCAGCAGTTATTCAAGCGGGGAAAGCTCCTACGAGCAGTACTTC.

J is TRBJ2-7 and V is TRBV9; the match to TRBD1 covers 8 bases. The CDR3 loop spans 15 amino acids. Germline V lookup: CDR1 SGDLS, CDR2 YYNGEE. V shed 4 bases and J 2 bases; nucleotides not matched to a gene: 8. CDR3 sequence: CASSPSGTGTYEQYF. The CDR3 nucleotides are TGTGCCAGCAGCCCGTCCGGGACAGGAACCTACGAGCAGTACTTC. Using reference TRBV9 and TRBJ2-7 for the parts outside the CDR3, the full variable domain is DSGVTQTPKHLITATGQRVTLRCSPRSGDLSVYWYQQSLDQGLQFLIQYYNGEERAKGNILERFSAQQFPDLHSELNLSSLELGDSALYFCASSPSGTGTYEQYFGPGTRLTVT.

This clone was seen a single time. The gene calls are TRBV19 and TRBJ2-5, with D unclear. The CDR3 extends over 15 amino acids. Germline CDR1 reads LNHDA; CDR2 reads SQIVND (reference sequence). The V gene lost 5 bases and the J gene lost 0 bases, with 13 bases spanning the gap. CDR3 amino acids: CASSLRTEYQETQYF. The CDR3 DNA reads TGTGCCAGTAGTCTCCGAACAGAGTACCAAGAGACCCAGTACTTC. Full variable domain (rest looked up from reference TRBV19 and TRBJ2-5): DGGITQSPKYLFRKEGQNVTLSCEQNLNHDAMYWYRQDPGQGLRLIYYSQIVNDFQKGDIAEGYSVSREKKESFPLTVTSAQKNPTAFYLCASSLRTEYQETQYFGPGTRLLVL.

The CDR3 region has the DNA TGTGCCAGCTCACCACAGGGGGCAGGGACATCCTACAATGAGCAGTTCTTC. This sequence encodes CASSPQGAGTSYNEQFF. V usage is TRBV18 and J usage is TRBJ2-1; TRBD1 agrees at 7 bases. CDR3 length equals 17 residues. V lost 1 base, J lost 1 base, and 7 bases stayed unmatched. Germline loops: CDR1 KGHSH, CDR2 LQKENI.

This chain joins TRBV5-1 and TRBJ2-2, with 8 nucleotides matching TRBD1. This CDR3 contains 15 residues. Germline V lookup: CDR1 SGHRS, CDR2 YFSETQ. J gave up 6 bases and V 0 bases, and 4 bases lay outside the gene matches. CDR3 residues: CASSLVRGHPGELFF. The CDR3 nucleotides are TGCGCCAGCAGCTTGGTCAGGGGGCATCCCGGGGAGCTGTTTTTT.

This clone was found a few times. The rearrangement links TRBV4-1 to TRBJ1-6; TRBD1 might be the D (5 bases). This CDR3 spans 15 amino acids. Germline V gives CDR1 MGHRA, CDR2 YSYEKL. The V gene lost 4 bases and the J gene lost 5 bases, with 12 bases spanning the gap. The CDR3, as DNA: TGCGCCAGCAGCCTCGTGGGGCTAGATAATTCACCCCTCCACTTT. Translation gives CASSLVGLDNSPLHF.

This clone has only a few counts. The chain is built from TRBV19 and TRBJ1-1, with D possibly TRBD1 on 5 matching bases. This CDR3 spans 15 amino acids. Germline-derived CDR1 and CDR2 are LNHDA and SQIVND (reference sequence). Trimming stripped 3 bases from V and 1 base from J, with 12 bases between. CDR3 region: CASSMRLGGNTEAFF. DNA of the CDR3: TGTGCCAGTAGTATGAGACTCGGGGGGAACACTGAAGCTTTCTTT.

This clone was detected only once. The chain uses TRBV10-2 and TRBJ2-7, with D hard to call. CDR1 and CDR2 (germline): WSHSY, SAAADI. CDR3 length equals 11 residues. Trimming stripped 2 bases from V and 3 bases from J, with 2 bases between. CDR3 loop: CASSELYEQYF. The CDR3, as DNA: TGCGCCAGCAGTGAGCTCTACGAGCAGTACTTC.

The chain recombines TRBV4-1 with TRBJ2-1, with 7 bases that match TRBD1. Unmatched junction bases numbered 10, after V lost 0 bases and J lost 5 bases. CDR1 and CDR2 from the germline V gene are MGHRA and YSYEKL. The CDR3 extends over 17 amino acids. The CDR3 bases are TGCGCCAGCAGCCAAGAATCGACAGGGATCTCAAACAATGAGCAGTTCTTC. Protein: CASSQESTGISNNEQFF.

This chain connects TRBV4-3 to TRBJ1-2, with TRBD1 matching over 8 bases. Unmatched junction bases numbered 6, after V lost 0 bases and J lost 6 bases. The CDR3 runs to 15 residues. In germline, CDR1 is LGHNA, CDR2 YSLEER. CDR3 loop: CASSQESAGGNGYTF. CDR3 nucleotide sequence: TGCGCCAGCAGCCAAGAAAGTGCAGGGGGCAATGGCTACACCTTC.

This sequence joins TRBV19 and TRBJ1-4, with unresolved D. From germline, CDR1 is LNHDA and CDR2 SQIVND (reference sequence). This CDR3 comprises 15 residues. The ends were cut back, 3 bases at V and 6 bases at J, with 14 bases in the middle. The CDR3 loop reads CASSIREDLHEKLFF. The CDR3 nucleotides are TGTGCCAGTAGTATTCGTGAGGATTTACATGAAAAACTGTTTTTT.

Concerning this clone itself: One end of the junction varies from germline; a read error may be responsible. The CDR3 DNA follows: TGTGCCAGCAGTGTATCGGGGGGGGGCAATCAGCCCCAGCATTTT. Protein: CASSVSGGGNQPQHF. This sequence joins TRBV27 and TRBJ1-5, with a weak D call TRBD1 (5 bases). Germline assignment: CDR1 MNHEY and CDR2 SMNVEV (reference sequence). The CDR3 length is 15 residues.

This clone was detected only once. The DNA for the CDR3 is TGTGCCAGCAGCCCCCGGGGAGGGTCAGGGGCCAACGTCCTGACTTTC. This codes for CASSPRGGSGANVLTF. The chain joins TRBV9 to TRBJ2-6; 7 bases are a match to TRBD2. In germline, CDR1 is SGDLS, CDR2 YYNGEE. After removal of 4 bases from V and 4 bases from J, the junction contained 8 bases not matched to a gene. The length of the CDR3 is 16 residues.

This chain links TRBV7-2 with TRBJ2-7; 8 bases are a match to TRBD2. The CDR3 has 14 amino acids. The trim removed 3 bases at V and 0 bases at J, leaving 1 base unmatched. Germline CDR1 and CDR2: SGHTA and FQGNSA. The CDR3 DNA reads as TGTGCCAGCAGCTTCGCGGGGGGCTCCTACGAGCAGTACTTC. Amino acids: CASSFAGGSYEQYF.

This rearrangement joins TRBV4-1 to TRBJ2-1, with TRBD2 as a possible D gene (6 bases). V dropped 0 bases and J dropped 3 bases, with 15 bases sitting between them. The CDR3 has 17 amino acids. CDR1 is MGHRA and CDR2 is YSYEKL in the germline V gene. CDR3 sequence reads: CASSQDRFGGLYNEQFF. CDR3 nucleotide sequence: TGCGCCAGCAGCCAAGATCGATTTGGAGGGCTCTACAATGAGCAGTTCTTC.